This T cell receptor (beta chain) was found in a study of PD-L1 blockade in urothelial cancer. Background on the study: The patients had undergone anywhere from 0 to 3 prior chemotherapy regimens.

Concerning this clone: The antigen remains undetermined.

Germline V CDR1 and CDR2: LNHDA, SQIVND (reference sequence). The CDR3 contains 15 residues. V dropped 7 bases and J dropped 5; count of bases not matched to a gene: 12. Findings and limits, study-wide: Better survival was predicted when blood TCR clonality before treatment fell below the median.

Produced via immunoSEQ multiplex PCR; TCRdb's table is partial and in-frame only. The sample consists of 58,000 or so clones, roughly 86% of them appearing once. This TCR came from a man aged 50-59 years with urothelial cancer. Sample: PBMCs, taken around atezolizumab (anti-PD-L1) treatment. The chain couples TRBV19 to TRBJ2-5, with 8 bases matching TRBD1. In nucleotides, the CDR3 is TGTGCCAGTACCCGGACAGGGACCCTTTACGAGACCCAGTACTTC. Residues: CASTRTGTLYETQYF.